The 10 T cell receptor beta chains reported below all come from one sample, sequenced in a study of T-cell memory formation after mild COVID-19. MiXCR, run by TCRdb on the 5' RACE reads, gives a single entry per CDR3 protein. Of about 280,000 distinct CDR3 sequences listed, 8% to 10% are singletons. Sequenced input: PBMCs or a T cell subset sorted from them (not recorded which). Source of these receptors: a man aged 18 to 35 who had mild COVID-19 (a few samples of this study predate the infection). Cell type and time point are not known.

This clonotype came up many times. The rearrangement links TRBV7-9 to TRBJ2-7; a weak D match, TRBD2 (7 bases). CDR1 SEHNR and CDR2 FQNEAQ come from the germline V gene (reference sequence). There are 15 residues in the CDR3. Trimming took 3 bases from V and 2 from J, leaving 14 bases between them. The CDR3 sequence is CASSLRGGPTYEQYF. CDR3 coding DNA: TGTGCCAGCAGCTTGAGGGGGGGGCCTACCTACGAGCAGTACTTC.

The chain joins TRBV5-1 to TRBJ1-6; 8 bases map to TRBD1. Germline assignment: CDR1 SGHRS and CDR2 YFSETQ. The junction had 5 bases not matched to a gene; V was cut back by 1 base and J by 11 bases. This CDR3 is 14 amino acids long. The chain's CDR3 is CASSLTGGEAPLHF. In DNA form, the CDR3 reads TGCGCCAGCAGCTTGACAGGGGGAGAGGCACCCCTCCACTTT.

The chain combines TRBV3-1 with TRBJ1-2; D unclear. Germline CDR1 is LGHDT and CDR2 is YNNKEL (reference sequence). V was clipped by 3 bases and J by 8 bases, with 10 bases between them. There are 12 residues in the CDR3. CDR3 DNA sequence: TGTGCCAGCAGCCAGGGAATCGCGGGCTACACCTTC. It is translated as CASSQGIAGYTF.

The V gene is TRBV7-6, the J gene TRBJ1-1, with D possibly TRBD1 on 6 matching bases. Trimming stripped 6 bases from V and 5 bases from J, with 16 bases between. This CDR3 region has 14 residues. Germline CDR1 SGHVS, CDR2 FNYEAQ. CDR3 region: CASRINPGATEAFF. The CDR3 nucleotides read TGTGCCAGCAGAATAAATCCAGGGGCGACTGAAGCTTTCTTT.

This clonotype came up a few times. The chain is built from TRBV5-6 and TRBJ2-5; no clear D gene. The CDR3 has 14 amino acids. Trimming stripped 0 bases from V and 0 bases from J, with 6 bases between. Germline V gives CDR1 SGHDT, CDR2 YYEEEE. The CDR3 sequence: CASSLGLNQETQYF. Here the CDR3 DNA reads TGTGCCAGCAGCTTGGGATTGAACCAAGAGACCCAGTACTTC.

The chain uses TRBV30 and TRBJ1-2; 11 bases line up with TRBD1. The germline V gene has CDR1 GTSNPN and CDR2 SVGIG (reference sequence). Trimming cost V 7 bases and J 4 bases; bases outside gene matches: 17. The CDR3 sequence is 17 residues long. The CDR3 bases are TGTGCCTCAGGACAGGGGGCCTCTTCACGGGCTCGCTATGGCTACACCTTC. Its translation: CASGQGASSRARYGYTF.

J is TRBJ2-2 and V is TRBV24-1, with TRBD2 matching over 9 bases. J lost 4 bases, V lost 4 bases, and 6 bases had no gene match. The CDR3 covers 16 residues. CDR1 is KGHDR, CDR2 SFDVKD, per germline. The chain's CDR3 is CATSDSSGGLTGELFF. The CDR3 region has the DNA TGTGCCACCAGTGACTCCAGCGGGGGGCTCACCGGGGAGCTGTTTTTT.

This clonotype has a handful of counts. The rearrangement uses TRBV6-5 and TRBJ2-5, with D possibly being TRBD1 (6 bases). V lost 6 bases, J lost 5 bases, and 13 bases lay in between. The length of the CDR3 is 13 residues. CDR1 is MNHEY and CDR2 is SVGAGI in the germline V gene. The CDR3 is CASSPVQGETQYF. For the CDR3, the DNA is TGTGCCAGCAGCCCGGTGCAGGGGGAGACCCAGTACTTC.

This clonotype showed up just a few times. The V gene is TRBV6-5, the J gene TRBJ2-5; D possibly corresponds to TRBD2 (7 bases). The V end was cut by 5 bases, the J end by 1 base, with 11 bases between. This CDR3 comprises 14 residues. Germline V gene lookup returns CDR1 MNHEY and CDR2 SVGAGI. The DNA for the CDR3 is TGTGCCAGCAGTCCGGGGGGCGCCCAAGAGACCCAGTACTTC. It codes for CASSPGGAQETQYF.

There are many counts of this clonotype. The chain employs TRBV28 and TRBJ2-4; tentative D call: TRBD1 (6 bases). The germline V gene encodes CDR1 MDHEN and CDR2 SYDVKM. The V and J ends lost 4 bases and 8 bases respectively, with 12 bases between them. The CDR3 length is 13 residues. CDR3 residues: CASSSGDGDIQYF. The CDR3 region has the DNA TGTGCCAGCAGTTCAGGGGACGGGGACATTCAGTACTTC. Full variable domain (remainder filled in from reference TRBV28 and TRBJ2-4): DVKVTQSSRYLVKRTGEKVFLECVQDMDHENMFWYRQDPGLGLRLIYFSYDVKMKEKGDIPEGYSVSREKKERFSLILESASTNQTSMYLCASSSGDGDIQYFGAGTRLSVL.